The sequence of this T cell receptor beta chain was determined in a study of blood T cell repertoires in COVID-19. CDR3 size: 14 residues. V trimming: 6 bases; J trimming: 3 bases; junction bases outside the gene matches: 6. Per the germline V gene, CDR1 is SGHTA and CDR2 is FQGNSA. Generated by immunoSEQ multiplex PCR, the TCRdb table keeps only in-frame clones and is missing some. The table has 250,000 or so clones, around nine tenths seen once; the top ten hold 5.5% to 7.5%. This rearrangement joins TRBV7-2 to TRBJ2-7; TRBD2 matches 9 bases. The sequenced sample was peripheral blood. The source of this sequence is a woman between 70 and 85 years old with active or convalescent COVID-19. As DNA, the CDR3 is TGTGCCAGCAGAGACCCGCGGGGGGGCTACGAGCAGTACTTC. This gives the protein CASRDPRGGYEQYF.